One T cell receptor beta chain is described in this entry. Its target is not known. The authors' processing: Owing to the provision of junction-only sequences devoid of quality scores by immunoSEQ, filtering differed. Assay used: immunoSEQ multiplex PCR; TCRdb lists only in-frame clones, some missing. The D gene and trimming were derived from the DNA, and the V and J assignments and clone size from that table. In the table there are approximately 2,000,000 clones, around 95% of which are singletons. The sample comes from a study of shared clonotypes between healthy human individuals. General study findings and limits: Naive subsets tended to show greater estimated richness than memory subsets. Represented genetic and exposure-history diversity was restricted by having few donors. Clonotype sharing levels among donors were expected to vary with sequencing depth.

In germline, CDR1 is MGHDK, CDR2 SYGVNS. V dropped 5 bases and J dropped 1 base, with 8 bases sitting between them. This CDR3 comprises 13 residues. Naive-designated CD8 cells lacked CD45RO, were positively enriched for CCR7, and omitted terminally differentiated effector memory CD45RA+ cells. Sample: naive CD8+ T cells from PBMCs. The source of this sequence is a man between 18 and 29 years old in good health. Some clones in this sample may be carry-over from other donors' samples. This chain uses TRBV25-1 with TRBJ1-1; D is undetermined. This CDR3 is CASSLGENTEAFF. CDR3 DNA sequence: TGTGCCAGCAGTCTCGGGGAGAACACTGAAGCTTTCTTT. Supplemented by reference TRBV25-1 and TRBJ1-1, the full variable domain reads EADIYQTPRYLVIGTGKKITLECSQTMGHDKMYWYQQDPGMELHLIHYSYGVNSTEKGDLSSESTVSRIRTEHFPLTLESARPSHTSQYLCASSLGENTEAFFGQGTRLTVV.